This TCR beta chain was sequenced during a study of T cell repertoires in cytomegalovirus infection. Study in general: HLA-B-restricted CMV epitopes that are well studied, plus recently identified HLA-C-restricted ones, were used by the study. Study-wide results and caveats: Of the TCR beta families, the public ones yielded a cumulative frequency that identified carriers of CMV plus the relevant HLA.

After removal of 7 bases from V and 6 bases from J, the junction contained 5 bases not matched to a gene. CDR3 size: 12 residues. In germline, CDR1 is SNHLY, CDR2 FYNNEI. TCRdb re-called the reads through MiXCR, storing one row per CDR3 protein. This sample has roughly 920,000 distinct CDR3 sequences, with more than 25% found just once. This clonotype was seen only a few times. What it binds is unknown. This material consisted of cultured CD8+ T cells from PBMCs, taken from culture after CMV antigen stimulation. This TCR was recovered from a human donor in good health (CMV status not recorded). Some clones in this sample may be carry-over from other donors' samples. The chain uses TRBV2 and TRBJ1-2, with 7 nucleotides matching TRBD1. The CDR3 is CASIGTDDGYTF. In nucleotides, the CDR3 is TGTGCCAGCATAGGGACAGATGATGGCTACACCTTC.